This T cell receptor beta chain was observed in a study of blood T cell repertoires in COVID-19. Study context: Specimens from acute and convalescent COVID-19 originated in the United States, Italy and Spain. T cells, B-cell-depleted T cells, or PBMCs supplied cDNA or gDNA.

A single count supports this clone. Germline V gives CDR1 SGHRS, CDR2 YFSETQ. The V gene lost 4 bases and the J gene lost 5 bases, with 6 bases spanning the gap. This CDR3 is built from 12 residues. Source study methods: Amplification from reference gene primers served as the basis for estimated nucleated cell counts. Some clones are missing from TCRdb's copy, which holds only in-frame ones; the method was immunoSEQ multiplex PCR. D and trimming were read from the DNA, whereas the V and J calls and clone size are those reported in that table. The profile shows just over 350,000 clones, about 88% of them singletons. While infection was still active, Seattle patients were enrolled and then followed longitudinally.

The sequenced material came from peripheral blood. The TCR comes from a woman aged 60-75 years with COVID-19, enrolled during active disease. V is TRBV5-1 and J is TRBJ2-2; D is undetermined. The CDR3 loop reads CASSLPTGELFF. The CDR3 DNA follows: TGCGCCAGCAGCCTCCCGACCGGGGAGCTGTTTTTT.